These 17 T cell receptor beta chains were sequenced from one sample in a study of vaccination effects on CD4 cells after COVID-19. Assay: immunoSEQ multiplex PCR; the TCRdb copy retains only in-frame clones and omits some. The table has some 47,000 clones, about three quarters seen once. On roughly day 10 of culture, CD4+ T cells were separated out. Each participant received a vaccine that was either BNT162b2 or mRNA-1273, given as two doses. The antigens these receptors bind are not known. The sample was CD4+ T cells from PBMCs cultured without peptide, taken after COVID-19 vaccination. The receptor source for this set is a human donor who received a COVID-19 vaccine.

This sequence joins TRBV21-1 and TRBJ1-5; the table's D call, TRBD1, was not checked against the DNA. TRBV21-1 is termed a pseudogene. This CDR3 region has 16 residues. CDR3 coding DNA: TGTGCCAGCAGCGCGGGTGTTGGGGGCTCCGGGCAGCCCCAGCATTTT. It yields the protein CASSAGVGGSGQPQHF.

The genes are TRBV6-1 and TRBJ2-1; D is ambiguous. V lost 2 bases and J 2 bases, leaving 13 bases between the germline ends. This CDR3 contains 16 residues. The V gene's germline CDR1 is MNHNS and CDR2 SASEGT. CDR3 sequence reads: CASSERLPQAYNEQFF. In DNA form, the CDR3 reads TGTGCCAGCAGTGAACGTCTTCCCCAAGCCTACAATGAGCAGTTCTTC.

This clone was picked up one time. This sequence joins TRBV9 and TRBJ1-1; TRBD1 is a possible D gene (5 bases). The V gene lost 0 bases and the J gene lost 1 base, with 10 bases spanning the gap. The germline V gene encodes CDR1 SGDLS and CDR2 YYNGEE. CDR3 length: 15 amino acids. CDR3 loop: CASSVAPGGNTEAFF. The DNA of the CDR3 is TGTGCCAGCAGCGTAGCTCCGGGGGGGAACACTGAAGCTTTCTTT.

The V call is TRBV10-1, the J call TRBJ1-5, with TRBD1 identical over 8 bases. Germline V CDR1 and CDR2: WNHNN, SYGVQD (reference sequence). This CDR3 region has 18 residues. V lost 3 bases and J lost 1; bases outside the gene matches: 11. CDR3 loop: CASSEGQGIVASNQPQHF. The DNA for the CDR3 is TGCGCCAGCAGTGAAGGACAGGGAATAGTTGCGAGCAATCAGCCCCAGCATTTT.

About this clone: Additional DNA sequences in this sample encode the identical CDR3. This sequence joins TRBV5-5 and TRBJ2-5; D may be TRBD1 (5 bases). The CDR3 length is 14 residues. V dropped 3 bases and J dropped 1 base, with 10 bases sitting between them. Germline V gives CDR1 SGHKS, CDR2 YYEKEE (reference sequence). The CDR3 coding sequence is TGTGCCAGCAGCTCTGGCCAGGGCCAAGAGACCCAGTACTTC. Its protein is CASSSGQGQETQYF.

The CDR3 is CASSISRAPPYNEQFF. The CDR3, as DNA: TGTGCCAGTAGTATATCTCGAGCTCCTCCCTACAATGAGCAGTTCTTC. J is TRBJ2-1 and V is TRBV19; D is ambiguous. CDR3 length: 16 amino acids. CDR1 is LNHDA, CDR2 SQIVND, per germline (reference sequence). V lost 2 bases and J 2 bases, leaving 13 bases between the germline ends.

This clone appeared a single time. The V gene is TRBV12-3 or TRBV12-4, the J gene TRBJ2-1, with D possibly being TRBD2 (5 bases). Trimming removed 0 bases from V and 10 bases from J, with 10 bases in between. The CDR3 totals 13 residues. The CDR3 loop reads CASSLALAGEQFF. The CDR3 DNA reads TGTGCCAGCAGTTTAGCCCTAGCCGGCGAGCAGTTCTTC.

The chain combines TRBV12-3 or TRBV12-4 with TRBJ2-1; 9 nucleotides match TRBD2. This CDR3 is built from 11 residues. Germline trimming cut 7 bases from V and 15 bases from J; bases unmatched to any gene: 7. CDR3 DNA: TGTGCCAGCAAGTGGCGGGAGGGCCTGTTCTTC. Protein product: CASKWREGLFF.

CDR3 protein: CASSQAGQNNEKLFF. The CDR3 nucleotides read TGCGCCAGCAGCCAAGCTGGACAGAATAATGAAAAACTGTTTTTT. This chain connects TRBV4-1 to TRBJ1-4; D perhaps matches TRBD1 (6 bases). This CDR3 contains 15 residues. The germline V gene has CDR1 MGHRA and CDR2 YSYEKL. V was pared by 1 base and J by 4 bases, with 10 bases between.

This chain uses TRBV14 with TRBJ1-6, with 12 bases lining up with TRBD1. Germline CDR1 and CDR2: SGHDN and FVKESK. CDR3 size: 16 residues. V shed 4 bases, J shed 10 bases, and the junction held 8 bases outside the gene matches. This CDR3 reads CASSRMGQGAWSPLHF. CDR3 bases: TGTGCCAGCAGCCGAATGGGACAGGGGGCTTGGTCACCCCTCCACTTT.

This clone was counted between two and nine times. This chain connects TRBV10-3 to TRBJ1-6; 9 bases align to TRBD1. From germline, CDR1 is ENHRY and CDR2 SYGVKD. J lost 3 bases, V lost 4 bases, and 4 bases had no gene match. The CDR3 is 16 residues long. The CDR3 DNA sequence: TGTGCCATCAGTGCGGGACAGGGCAACTATAATTCACCCCTCCACTTT. This codes for CAISAGQGNYNSPLHF.

This chain joins TRBV5-6 and TRBJ2-7, with D perhaps TRBD2 (5 bases). Looked up from germline, CDR1 is SGHDT and CDR2 is YYEEEE. The germline V and J ends were trimmed by 6 bases and 4 bases, with 20 bases remaining between them. This CDR3 is built from 15 residues. This CDR3 reads CASTLVSGTPYEQYF. The CDR3 DNA sequence: TGTGCCAGCACCCTGGTAAGCGGAACACCTTACGAGCAGTACTTC.

This clone was observed a few times. The gene calls are TRBV5-1 and TRBJ1-1, with 9 bases matching TRBD1. The CDR3 contains 12 residues. Germline loops: CDR1 SGHRS, CDR2 YFSETQ. J was trimmed by 11 bases and V by 4 bases; bases with no gene match: 6. CDR3 loop: CASSLGTGWAFF. As DNA, the CDR3 is TGCGCCAGCAGCCTAGGGACAGGGTGGGCTTTCTTT. Using reference TRBV5-1 and TRBJ1-1 for the parts outside the CDR3, the full variable domain is KAGVTQTPRYLIKTRGQQVTLSCSPISGHRSVSWYQQTPGQGLQFLFEYFSETQRNKGNFPGRFSGRQFSNSRSEMNVSTLELGDSALYLCASSLGTGWAFFGQGTRLTVV.

This clone was detected only once. Other DNA sequences within the sample encode an identical CDR3. The gene calls are TRBV11-3 and TRBJ2-3; weak D call: TRBD2 (6 bases). CDR3 length equals 15 residues. V was pared by 1 base and J by 0 bases, with 8 bases between. Germline V gives CDR1 SGHNT, CDR2 YENEEA. CDR3 nucleotide sequence: TGTGCCAGCAGCTTAGGTGGGACTAGCACAGATACGCAGTATTTT. Its protein is CASSLGGTSTDTQYF.

V usage is TRBV7-7 and J usage is TRBJ2-2; D uncertain. V lost 4 bases and J lost 5, with 5 bases in between. The CDR3 extends over 12 amino acids. Germline CDR1 SSHAT, CDR2 FNYEAQ (reference sequence). The CDR3 nucleotides are TGTGCCAGCAGCTCCCGAACCGGGGAGCTGTTTTTT. Translation: CASSSRTGELFF. The complete variable domain, with remaining parts taken from reference TRBV7-7 and TRBJ2-2, reads GAGVSQSPRYKVTKRGQDVTLRCDPISSHATLYWYQQALGQGPEFLTYFNYEAQPDKSGLPSDRFSAERPEGSISTLTIQRTEQRDSAMYRCASSSRTGELFFGEGSRLTVL.

Only one count was recorded for this clone. CDR3 coding DNA: TGTGCCAGTAGTCCACCGGGACAGGGGGCTGTTGGAAACACCATATATTTT. It yields the protein CASSPPGQGAVGNTIYF. The V call is TRBV19, the J call TRBJ1-3, with TRBD1 matching 12 bases. This CDR3 region has 17 residues. CDR1 and CDR2 from the germline V gene are LNHDA and SQIVND (reference sequence). Trimming cost V 5 bases and J 3 bases; bases outside gene matches: 8.

The V call is TRBV19, the J call TRBJ2-1; 7 nucleotides align to TRBD2. The CDR3 totals 17 residues. J gave up 0 bases and V 5 bases, and 10 bases lay outside the gene matches. Per the germline V gene, CDR1 is LNHDA and CDR2 is SQIVND (reference sequence). CDR3 nucleotide sequence: TGTGCCAGTAGTCCAACAAGCGGGGATAGCTCCTACAATGAGCAGTTCTTC. This encodes CASSPTSGDSSYNEQFF. The variable domain in full, with the rest retrieved from reference TRBV19 and TRBJ2-1, is DGGITQSPKYLFRKEGQNVTLSCEQNLNHDAMYWYRQDPGQGLRLIYYSQIVNDFQKGDIAEGYSVSREKKESFPLTVTSAQKNPTAFYLCASSPTSGDSSYNEQFFGPGTRLTVL.